This passage covers 13 T cell receptor beta chains from one sample sequenced in a study of memory CD4+ T cells and cytomegalovirus serostatus. This table comes from immunoSEQ multiplex PCR, and its TCRdb copy is limited to in-frame clones, with some not included. This sample has tens of thousands of clones, with over 60% found just once. Single viable CD3+CD4+CD8-CD45RO+ cells were sorted as the memory CD4+ T cells. Source material: memory CD4+ T cells from blood. The receptors originated from an adult in good health and CMV-seronegative.

The chain combines TRBV28 with TRBJ1-2; D possibly corresponds to TRBD1 (5 bases). Trimming took off 6 bases at V and 8 bases at J, with 22 bases between the two ends. Per germline, CDR1 MDHEN and CDR2 SYDVKM. This CDR3 is 15 amino acids long. The CDR3 sequence: CASRLPGALSGGYTF. The CDR3 DNA is TGTGCCAGCAGGCTTCCTGGGGCTCTATCGGGGGGCTACACCTTC.

This clone was seen more than once but under ten times. One end of the junction is discordant with germline, which a read error may explain. The chain joins TRBV7-7 to TRBJ2-7; D possibly corresponds to TRBD2 (5 bases). The CDR3 has 14 amino acids. Germline loops: CDR1 SSHAT, CDR2 FNYEAQ (reference sequence). The CDR3 sequence is CASSPSEVSYEQYF. The CDR3 DNA reads TGTGCTAGCAGCCCCTCGGAGGTATCCTACGAGCAGTACTTC.

CDR3 bases: TGTGCCAGCAGGTCTGGCGGGGTAGAATTGAATGAGCAGTTCTTC. Encoded protein: CASRSGGVELNEQFF. V is TRBV6-6 and J is TRBJ2-1; a weak D match, TRBD2 (6 bases). The V end lost 6 bases, the J end lost 7 bases, and 19 bases lay between the germline ends. Per the germline V gene, CDR1 is MNHNY and CDR2 is SVGAGI (reference sequence). This CDR3 has 15 residues.

The chain employs TRBV10-3 and TRBJ2-6; tentatively, D is TRBD1 or TRBD2 (5 bases each). CDR1 is ENHRY, CDR2 SYGVKD, per germline. This CDR3 is 15 amino acids long. Trimming shortened V by 4 bases and J by 1 base, and 8 bases separated the two germline ends. The CDR3: CAISVGGSGANVLTF. The CDR3 coding sequence is TGTGCCATCAGTGTTGGGGGTTCTGGGGCCAACGTCCTGACTTTC.

This clone has a handful of counts. The V gene is TRBV5-1, the J gene TRBJ1-1, with TRBD1 matching 10 bases. Germline V CDR1 and CDR2: SGHRS, YFSETQ. CDR3 length: 16 residues. V trimming: 0 bases; J trimming: 4 bases; junction bases outside the gene matches: 6. CDR3 DNA: TGCGCCAGCAGCTTGGGACAGGGGGCTTTGGCCACTGAAGCTTTCTTT. Translating it yields CASSLGQGALATEAFF.

This clone was counted a single time. This chain uses TRBV9 with TRBJ1-2, with D possibly TRBD1 on 5 matching bases. The CDR3 spans 15 residues. V lost 4 bases to trimming and J lost 2 bases, with 15 bases between them. Germline V lookup: CDR1 SGDLS, CDR2 YYNGEE. This chain's CDR3 is CASSPQTVNNYGYTF. CDR3 coding DNA: TGTGCCAGCAGCCCTCAGACAGTAAACAACTATGGCTACACCTTC.

V gene TRBV5-1 combines with J gene TRBJ1-2, with D possibly TRBD1 on 6 matching bases. From germline, CDR1 is SGHRS and CDR2 YFSETQ. The CDR3 totals 15 residues. Trimming cost V 0 bases and J 2 bases, with 11 bases left between them. The chain's CDR3 is CASSLEGGVNYGYTF. The CDR3 coding sequence is TGCGCCAGCAGCTTGGAAGGGGGAGTGAACTATGGCTACACCTTC.

The V and J genes are TRBV7-2 and TRBJ2-7, with a weak D call TRBD1 (6 bases). V was clipped by 5 bases and J by 4 bases, with 21 bases between them. From germline, CDR1 is SGHTA and CDR2 FQGNSA. The CDR3 runs to 16 residues. CDR3 region: CASSRQATEAWYEQYF. The DNA for the CDR3 is TGTGCCAGCAGCCGACAGGCCACGGAAGCCTGGTACGAGCAGTACTTC.

The chain is built from TRBV6-1 and TRBJ2-1, with D unclear. There are 12 residues in the CDR3. The germline V gene encodes CDR1 MNHNS and CDR2 SASEGT. V was pared by 5 bases and J by 8 bases, with 10 bases between. As DNA, the CDR3 is TGTGCCAGCAGTCTAAATGGTGATGAGCAGTTCTTC. Encoded protein: CASSLNGDEQFF.

As DNA, the CDR3 is TGTGCCAGCAGTTCCCAGGTGACGCTCGGGGAGCAGTACTTC. The encoded protein is CASSSQVTLGEQYF. This chain connects TRBV6-1 to TRBJ2-7, with D unclear. Trimming left V 5 bases short and J 7 bases short, with 18 bases between. Germline CDR1 is MNHNS and CDR2 is SASEGT. The CDR3 is made up of 14 amino acids.

This chain uses TRBV19 with TRBJ1-2; possible D gene TRBD1, 5 bases. The CDR3 spans 15 residues. The V end was cut by 7 bases, the J end by 7 bases, with 22 bases between. The germline V gene encodes CDR1 LNHDA and CDR2 SQIVND (reference sequence). CDR3 sequence: CASKRGTFGGPGYTF. The CDR3, as DNA: TGTGCCAGTAAACGGGGCACCTTTGGGGGACCTGGCTACACCTTC.

This clone was seen just once. The chain employs TRBV29-1 and TRBJ1-5; 8 bases align to TRBD1. Germline CDR1 is SQVTM and CDR2 is ANQGSEA. The CDR3 covers 13 residues. Trimming at V came to 7 bases and at J to 2 bases, leaving 4 bases not matched to a gene. The CDR3 protein is CSAGTGGNQPQHF. CDR3 DNA: TGCAGCGCCGGGACAGGTGGCAATCAGCCCCAGCATTTT.

This rearrangement joins TRBV18 to TRBJ1-5, with D uncertain. Germline V lookup: CDR1 KGHSH, CDR2 LQKENI. The V and J ends lost 3 bases and 4 bases respectively, with 7 bases between them. The CDR3 is 13 residues long. This CDR3 is CASSPDKNQPQHF. DNA of the CDR3: TGTGCCAGCTCACCCGACAAGAATCAGCCCCAGCATTTT.